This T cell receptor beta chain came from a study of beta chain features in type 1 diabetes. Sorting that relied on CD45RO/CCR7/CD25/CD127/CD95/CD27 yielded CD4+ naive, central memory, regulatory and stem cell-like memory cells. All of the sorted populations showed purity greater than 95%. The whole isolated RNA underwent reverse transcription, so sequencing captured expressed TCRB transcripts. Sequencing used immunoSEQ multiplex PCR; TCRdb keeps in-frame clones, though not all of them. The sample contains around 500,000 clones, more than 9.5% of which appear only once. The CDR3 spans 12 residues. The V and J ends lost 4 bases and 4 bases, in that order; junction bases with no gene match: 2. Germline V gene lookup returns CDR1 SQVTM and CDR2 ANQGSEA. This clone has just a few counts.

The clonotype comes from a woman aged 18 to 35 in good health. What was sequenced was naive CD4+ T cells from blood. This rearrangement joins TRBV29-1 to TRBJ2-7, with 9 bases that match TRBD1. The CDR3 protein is CSVVGQGYEQYF. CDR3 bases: TGCAGCGTTGTGGGACAGGGATACGAGCAGTACTTC.